The rows below give T cell receptor beta chains drawn from one sample of a study of T cell responses to AZD1222 COVID-19 vaccine. Generated by immunoSEQ multiplex PCR, the TCRdb table keeps only in-frame clones and is missing some. The data hold 45,000 or so clones, with 90% observed a single time. The specimen comprised peripheral blood, sampled 28 days after the second AZD1222 dose. The source is an adult who received the AZD1222 COVID-19 vaccine. The CDR3 runs from the conserved cysteine through the conserved F or W. A D gene is named only where the DNA matches it firmly. Clone size is not always given. Where it is, it says once, few, many or a class for expanded clones.

>TRBJ1-3|once|TRBV10-3|-
CAIRKDAVSGNTIYF
TGTGCCATCAGGAAGGACGCCGTCTCTGGAAACACCATATATTTT
>TRBJ2-5|-|TRBV4-3|-
CASSQDAGRYGETQYF
TGCGCCAGCAGCCAAGATGCGGGGAGATACGGGGAGACCCAGTACTTC
>TRBJ2-3|-|TRBV30|TRBD2
CAWISGGAQSTQYF
TGTGCCTGGATATCGGGGGGGGCACAGTCTACGCAGTATTTT
>TRBJ1-2|-|TRBV19|TRBD1
CASSIWGTGDYGYTF
TGTGCCAGTAGTATTTGGGGGACAGGCGACTATGGCTACACCTTC
>TRBJ2-5|-|TRBV6-2/TRBV6-3|TRBD2
CASSYGASGGMAQYF
TGTGCCAGCAGTTACGGGGCTAGCGGGGGTATGGCCCAGTACTTC
>TRBJ1-1|-|TRBV2|TRBD1
CASSPDRVNTEAFF
TGTGCCAGCAGTCCGGACAGGGTGAACACTGAAGCTTTCTTT
>TRBJ1-3|-|TRBV5-6|-
CASSLTVPSGNTIYF
TGTGCCAGCAGCTTGACGGTCCCTTCTGGAAACACCATATATTTT
>TRBJ2-3|-|TRBV4-3|TRBD2
CASSQVFATSTFGDTQYF
TGCGCCAGCAGCCAAGTCTTCGCGACTAGCACCTTCGGAGATACGCAGTATTTT
>TRBJ1-4|-|TRBV29-1|-
CRGQTPEKLFF
TGCAGGGGGCAAACCCCTGAAAAACTGTTTTTT
>TRBJ1-3|-|TRBV30|TRBD1
CAWSVNRGISGNTIYF
TGTGCCTGGAGTGTGAACAGGGGAATATCCGGAAACACCATATATTTT
>TRBJ1-1|-|TRBV9|-
CASSVAGDTEAFF
TGTGCCAGCAGCGTAGCGGGGGACACTGAAGCTTTCTTT
>TRBJ2-5|-|TRBV7-7|TRBD1
CASSRGPGGLETQYF
TGTGCCAGCAGCCGGGGCCCAGGGGGCCTTGAGACCCAGTACTTC
>TRBJ2-7|-|TRBV5-4|-
CASSARSYEQYF
TGTGCCAGCAGTGCCAGATCCTACGAGCAGTACTTC